One and the same sample provided the 26 T cell receptor beta chains below, sequenced in a study of beta chain features in type 1 diabetes. TCRB transcripts that were expressed got sequenced, as all of the isolated RNA had been reverse transcribed. This table comes from immunoSEQ multiplex PCR, and its TCRdb copy is limited to in-frame clones, with some not included. Among under 250,000 clones listed, 11% to 15% were seen once. Material: naive CD4+ T cells from blood. These receptors originate from a woman aged 40 to 50 in good health.

In its sample, this clone was seen a few times. V and J are TRBV6-1 and TRBJ2-7, with TRBD1 matching 8 bases. Germline assignment: CDR1 MNHNS and CDR2 SASEGT. J was trimmed by 0 bases and V by 5 bases; bases with no gene match: 3. This CDR3 is built from 14 residues. In DNA, the CDR3 is TGTGCCAGCAGTAGGGACAGGAGCTCCTACGAGCAGTACTTC. Translating gives CASSRDRSSYEQYF.

The CDR3 region has the DNA TGTGCCAGCAGCTTCTGGACTAGTAATCCCGGGGAGCTGTTTTTT. It codes for CASSFWTSNPGELFF. V gene TRBV5-4 combines with J gene TRBJ2-2; 7 bases agree with TRBD2. The CDR3 runs to 15 residues. Per germline, CDR1 SGHNT and CDR2 YYREEE (reference sequence). The trim removed 2 bases at V and 6 bases at J, leaving 7 bases unmatched.

This clone has only a few counts. The chain carries TRBV7-8 and TRBJ1-6; TRBD1 agrees at 10 bases. CDR1 SGHVS and CDR2 FQNEAQ come from the germline V gene. V was pared by 2 bases and J by 8 bases, with 18 bases of the junction left unmatched. The CDR3 has 20 residues. The CDR3 nucleotides read TGTGCCAGCAGCTTATATGCGCCGGATTGGGACAGGGGAAGGGATTCACCCCTCCACTTT. The encoded protein is CASSLYAPDWDRGRDSPLHF.

This clone occurred a few times. The chain carries TRBV27 and TRBJ2-3, with 13 nucleotides matching TRBD2. The germline V gene has CDR1 MNHEY and CDR2 SMNVEV (reference sequence). The CDR3 is made up of 17 amino acids. J lost 3 bases, V lost 5 bases, and 8 bases had no gene match. CDR3 region: CASSPQTSGGRTDTQYF. CDR3 DNA sequence: TGTGCCAGCAGTCCACAGACTAGCGGGGGGCGGACAGATACGCAGTATTTT.

The V gene is TRBV12-5, the J gene TRBJ2-5; D possibly corresponds to TRBD2 (6 bases). V lost 6 bases and J lost 4, with 15 bases in between. CDR3 length: 14 amino acids. From germline, CDR1 is LGHNT and CDR2 FRNRAP. CDR3 sequence: CASGVGGPPETQYF. The CDR3 DNA follows: TGTGCTAGTGGGGTGGGGGGTCCACCAGAGACCCAGTACTTC.

The chain combines TRBV5-4 with TRBJ1-2, with 7 bases matching TRBD1. The CDR3 has 13 amino acids. The V segment lost 4 bases and the J segment 4 bases; nucleotides outside the gene matches: 4. Germline CDR1 reads SGHNT; CDR2 reads YYREEE (reference sequence). This CDR3 is CASSPGQSYGYTF. The CDR3 DNA follows: TGTGCCAGCAGCCCGGGACAGAGCTATGGCTACACCTTC.

This clone showed up just a few times. The chain links TRBV2 to TRBJ2-1, with D unresolved. The CDR3 length is 17 residues. Looked up from germline, CDR1 is SNHLY and CDR2 is FYNNEI. The ends were cut back, 7 bases at V and 0 bases at J, with 19 bases in the middle. The CDR3 sequence is CASTLNGFQSSYNEQFF. CDR3 nucleotides: TGTGCCAGCACCTTGAATGGCTTTCAAAGCTCCTACAATGAGCAGTTCTTC. Full variable domain (outside the CDR3, taken from reference TRBV2 and TRBJ2-1): EPEVTQTPSHQVTQMGQEVILRCVPISNHLYFYWYRQILGQKVEFLVSFYNNEISEKSEIFDDQFSVERPDGSNFTLKIRSTKLEDSAMYFCASTLNGFQSSYNEQFFGPGTRLTVL.

This clone was detected only a few times. This rearrangement joins TRBV18 to TRBJ2-7; tentatively, D is TRBD1 (6 bases). Germline values: CDR1 KGHSH, CDR2 LQKENI. Trimming left V 6 bases short and J 1 base short, with 13 bases between. The CDR3 totals 14 residues. CDR3 amino acids: CASSAGQLSYEQYF. In DNA, the CDR3 is TGTGCCAGCTCTGCTGGACAGTTATCCTACGAGCAGTACTTC.

The chain combines TRBV7-2 with TRBJ1-3, with TRBD1 matching 10 bases. The length of the CDR3 is 17 residues. Germline CDR1 reads SGHTA; CDR2 reads FQGNSA. The trim removed 5 bases at V and 2 bases at J, leaving 9 bases unmatched. The CDR3 nucleotides are TGTGCCAGCAGCCTGGGACAGGGGTCCTATACTGGAAACACCATATATTTT. Its translation is CASSLGQGSYTGNTIYF. Supplemented by reference TRBV7-2 and TRBJ1-3, the full variable domain reads GAGVSQSPSNKVTEKGKDVELRCDPISGHTALYWYRQSLGQGLEFLIYFQGNSAPDKSGLPSDRFSAERTGGSVSTLTIQRTQQEDSAVYLCASSLGQGSYTGNTIYFGEGSWLTVV.

The rearrangement joins TRBV29-1 to TRBJ1-2, with D hard to call. The CDR3 length is 13 residues. Per the germline V gene, CDR1 is SQVTM and CDR2 is ANQGSEA. Trimming removed 5 bases from V and 0 bases from J, with 10 bases in between. DNA for the CDR3: TGCAGCGTTTCGGGATTGACTAACTATGGCTACACCTTC. Its protein is CSVSGLTNYGYTF.

This clone was observed a few times. This chain links TRBV5-1 with TRBJ2-5; 8 bases fit TRBD2. Germline values: CDR1 SGHRS, CDR2 YFSETQ. The CDR3 runs 15 residues. The trim removed 1 base at V and 0 bases at J, leaving 2 bases unmatched. The CDR3 sequence: CASSLRLAYQETQYF. In DNA, the CDR3 is TGCGCCAGCAGCTTGAGACTAGCGTACCAAGAGACCCAGTACTTC.

This clone was seen only a few times. An end of the junction differs from the germline gene, which may be a read error. V gene TRBV25-1 combines with J gene TRBJ2-5, with 7 nucleotides matching TRBD2. CDR3 length equals 15 residues. Germline CDR1 and CDR2: MGHDK and SYGVNS. The CDR3, as DNA: TGTGCCAGCAGTCAATACGCAGGCGGGGGAGAGACCCAGTACTTC. Protein: CASSQYAGGGETQYF.

The J gene is TRBJ2-1, the V gene TRBV4-1, with D possibly being TRBD1 (7 bases). The length of the CDR3 is 14 residues. Trimming took off 7 bases at V and 4 bases at J, with 14 bases between the two ends. The V gene's germline CDR1 is MGHRA and CDR2 YSYEKL. The CDR3 sequence: CASNPAGGYNEQFF. CDR3 bases: TGCGCCAGCAACCCGGCAGGGGGGTACAATGAGCAGTTCTTC.

The rearrangement joins TRBV5-8 to TRBJ1-5; perhaps TRBD1 as D (6 bases). V lost 4 bases, J lost 0 bases, and 14 bases lay in between. Germline CDR1 reads SGHTS; CDR2 reads YDEGEE. The CDR3 length is 16 residues. DNA of the CDR3: TGTGCCAGCAGCCCTGGACAGCCTACTAGCAATCAGCCCCAGCATTTT. It encodes CASSPGQPTSNQPQHF.

This clone has only a few counts. This chain links TRBV2 with TRBJ2-4, with D perhaps TRBD1 (5 bases). V gave up 1 base and J gave up 0 bases, with 13 bases separating them. Germline values: CDR1 SNHLY, CDR2 FYNNEI. The CDR3 is made up of 17 amino acids. The CDR3 DNA follows: TGTGCCAGCAGTGAAGGGACACCCATCGTAGCCAAAAACATTCAGTACTTC. This gives the protein CASSEGTPIVAKNIQYF. Combining the CDR3 with reference TRBV2 and TRBJ2-4 gives the whole variable domain EPEVTQTPSHQVTQMGQEVILRCVPISNHLYFYWYRQILGQKVEFLVSFYNNEISEKSEIFDDQFSVERPDGSNFTLKIRSTKLEDSAMYFCASSEGTPIVAKNIQYFGAGTRLSVL.

The chain is built from TRBV5-1 and TRBJ2-1; 10 bases agree with TRBD2. Germline V gives CDR1 SGHRS, CDR2 YFSETQ. There are 16 residues in the CDR3. V shed 0 bases and J 10 bases; nucleotides not matched to a gene: 10. CDR3 amino acids: CASSLAPAGLASEQFF. In DNA form, the CDR3 reads TGCGCCAGCAGCTTGGCCCCCGCGGGACTAGCGAGCGAGCAGTTCTTC.

DNA for the CDR3: TGTGCCAGCAGTTATCCGAGCCAGAGGCCGAACACTGAAGCTTTCTTT. Its protein product is CASSYPSQRPNTEAFF. V and J are TRBV28 and TRBJ1-1, with D hard to call. CDR3 length equals 16 residues. Germline CDR1 MDHEN, CDR2 SYDVKM. With 4 bases removed from V and 1 base from J, the gap between germline ends came to 16 bases. Together with reference TRBV28 and TRBJ1-1, the CDR3 gives the full variable domain: DVKVTQSSRYLVKRTGEKVFLECVQDMDHENMFWYRQDPGLGLRLIYFSYDVKMKEKGDIPEGYSVSREKKERFSLILESASTNQTSMYLCASSYPSQRPNTEAFFGQGTRLTVV.

This clone was counted a few times. The gene calls are TRBV19 and TRBJ2-6; a possible D gene is TRBD1 (5 bases). V lost 1 base and J 0 bases, leaving 10 bases between the germline ends. The V gene's germline CDR1 is LNHDA and CDR2 SQIVND (reference sequence). The CDR3 sequence is 17 residues long. CDR3 protein: CASSIGGSPSGANVLTF. The CDR3 DNA follows: TGTGCCAGTAGTATAGGGGGCAGCCCCTCTGGGGCCAACGTCCTGACTTTC.

This clone is a singleton in its sample. The V and J genes are TRBV9 and TRBJ1-2; 9 bases are a match to TRBD1. The CDR3 has 13 residues. Germline lookup yields CDR1 SGDLS and CDR2 YYNGEE. Germline trimming cut 5 bases from V and 10 bases from J; bases unmatched to any gene: 9. CDR3 bases: TGTGCCAGCAGTGAAAGACAGGGGGGATCCTACACCTTC. Its translation is CASSERQGGSYTF. Drawing the rest from reference TRBV9 and TRBJ1-2, the complete variable domain is DSGVTQTPKHLITATGQRVTLRCSPRSGDLSVYWYQQSLDQGLQFLIQYYNGEERAKGNILERFSAQQFPDLHSELNLSSLELGDSALYFCASSERQGGSYTFGSGTRLTVV.

J is TRBJ2-5 and V is TRBV5-4; D not resolved. V was trimmed by 4 bases and J by 2 bases, leaving 12 bases between them. This CDR3 contains 14 residues. Looked up from germline, CDR1 is SGHNT and CDR2 is YYREEE (reference sequence). CDR3 region: CASSPNQKQETQYF. For the CDR3, the DNA is TGTGCCAGCAGCCCCAACCAGAAACAAGAGACCCAGTACTTC. The whole variable domain, remainder taken from reference TRBV5-4 and TRBJ2-5, is ETGVTQSPTHLIKTRGQQVTLRCSSQSGHNTVSWYQQALGQGPQFIFQYYREEENGRGNFPPRFSGLQFPNYSSELNVNALELDDSALYLCASSPNQKQETQYFGPGTRLLVL.

This clone was counted between two and nine times. The gene calls are TRBV27 and TRBJ2-5; 11 nucleotides agree with TRBD2. Germline trimming cut 5 bases from V and 5 bases from J; bases unmatched to any gene: 13. The CDR3 loop spans 17 amino acids. Germline lookup yields CDR1 MNHEY and CDR2 SMNVEV (reference sequence). This CDR3 reads CASSLDLAGGRIETQYF. As DNA, the CDR3 is TGTGCCAGCAGTCTGGACCTAGCGGGGGGTCGCATTGAGACCCAGTACTTC.

This clone was seen a few times. This chain uses TRBV6-5 with TRBJ1-2; TRBD1 agrees at 8 bases. The CDR3 runs 15 residues. The germline CDR1 and CDR2 sequences are MNHEY and SVGAGI. Unmatched junction bases numbered 8, after V lost 6 bases and J lost 2 bases. This CDR3 reads CASRRGQGFNYGYTF. In nucleotides, the CDR3 is TGTGCCAGCAGACGCGGACAGGGTTTCAACTATGGCTACACCTTC.

This clone was observed a few times. CDR3 sequence reads: CASRTGQGRDYGYTF. The CDR3 bases are TGTGCCAGTAGGACCGGACAGGGGAGGGACTATGGCTACACCTTC. This sequence joins TRBV19 and TRBJ1-2; the match to TRBD1 covers 9 bases. The CDR3 totals 15 residues. Trimming removed 6 bases from V and 3 bases from J; junction bases left unmatched: 8. Germline V gene lookup returns CDR1 LNHDA and CDR2 SQIVND (reference sequence).

J is TRBJ2-1 and V is TRBV18; D may be TRBD2 (6 bases). The CDR3 is made up of 14 amino acids. Per germline, CDR1 KGHSH and CDR2 LQKENI. Trimming stripped 0 bases from V and 10 bases from J, with 13 bases between. The CDR3 reads CASSPPSQGREQFF. The CDR3 region has the DNA TGTGCCAGCTCACCACCCAGCCAAGGGAGGGAGCAGTTCTTC.

This clone was counted a few times. V is TRBV18 and J is TRBJ2-3; TRBD1 is a possible D gene (6 bases). V was clipped by 2 bases and J by 3 bases, with 15 bases between them. Germline V gene lookup returns CDR1 KGHSH and CDR2 LQKENI. The CDR3 is 16 residues long. The DNA of the CDR3 is TGTGCCAGCTCACCAAGGCAGGCCCAGGGGACAGATACGCAGTATTTT. Its translation: CASSPRQAQGTDTQYF. Together with reference TRBV18 and TRBJ2-3, the CDR3 gives the full variable domain: NAGVMQNPRHLVRRRGQEARLRCSPMKGHSHVYWYRQLPEEGLKFMVYLQKENIIDESGMPKERFSAEFPKEGPSILRIQQVVRGDSAAYFCASSPRQAQGTDTQYFGPGTRLTVL.

This clone was seen a handful of times. The CDR3 nucleotides are TGTGCCAGCAGCGTCCTTGTCAACACTGAAGCTTTCTTT. Its translation: CASSVLVNTEAFF. The rearrangement uses TRBV9 and TRBJ1-1; D gene uncertain. The V gene's germline CDR1 is SGDLS and CDR2 YYNGEE. V lost 2 bases to trimming and J lost 2 bases, with 7 bases between them. The CDR3 runs 13 residues. The whole variable domain, filled in from reference TRBV9 and TRBJ1-1, reads DSGVTQTPKHLITATGQRVTLRCSPRSGDLSVYWYQQSLDQGLQFLIQYYNGEERAKGNILERFSAQQFPDLHSELNLSSLELGDSALYFCASSVLVNTEAFFGQGTRLTVV.